This entry concerns a single T cell receptor (beta chain). This clone has just one count. Its cognate antigen has yet to be identified. No much larger clone is present one base from it, and per-base qualities are unavailable. The data originate from a study of control samples from healthy donors and cancer patients (dated by TCRdb to the early 2020s). The germline V gene gives CDR1 as SNHLY and CDR2 as FYNNEI. V drops 7 bases and J drops 3 bases, leaving 19 bases in between. The CDR3 contains 16 residues, cysteine and phenylalanine counted. Here the CDR3 DNA is all that survives: 48 bases in frame from base 1. Library preparation was by the immunoSEQ multiplex PCR assay. Held by TCRdb, this immuneACCESS table contains in-frame sequences only and omits some clones. Under half of the omission traces to an unresolved V gene where checked; the cause of the rest is unknown. Here the sample has roughly 170,000 clones; 80% to 95% occur a single time. The ten largest clonotypes hold over 1.1% of the sample.

The sequence was obtained from a man younger than 30 in good health. Material for sequencing was blood. The chain is made from TRBV2 and TRBJ1-3, and possibly TRBD1, on 5 matching bases. The sequence in DNA is TGTGCCAGCATACTCATCAGGGAGCCGTATGGAAACACCATATATTTT. It translates to CASILIREPYGNTIYF.